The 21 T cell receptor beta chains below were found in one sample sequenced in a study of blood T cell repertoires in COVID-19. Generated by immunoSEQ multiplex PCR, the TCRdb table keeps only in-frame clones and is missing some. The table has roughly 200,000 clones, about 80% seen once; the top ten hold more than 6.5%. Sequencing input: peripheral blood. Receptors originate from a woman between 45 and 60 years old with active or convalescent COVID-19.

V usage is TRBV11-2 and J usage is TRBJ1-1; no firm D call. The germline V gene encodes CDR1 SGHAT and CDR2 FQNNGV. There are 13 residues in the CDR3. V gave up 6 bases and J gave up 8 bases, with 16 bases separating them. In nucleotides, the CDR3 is TGTGCCAGCAGAGAGGGCGGATCGAGAGAAGCTTTCTTT. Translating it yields CASREGGSREAFF.

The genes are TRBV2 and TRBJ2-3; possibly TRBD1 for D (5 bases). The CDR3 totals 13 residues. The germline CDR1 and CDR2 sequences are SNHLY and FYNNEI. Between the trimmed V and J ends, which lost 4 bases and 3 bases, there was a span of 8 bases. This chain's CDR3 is CASSVTATDTQYF. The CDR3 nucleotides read TGTGCCAGCAGTGTGACAGCGACAGATACGCAGTATTTT.

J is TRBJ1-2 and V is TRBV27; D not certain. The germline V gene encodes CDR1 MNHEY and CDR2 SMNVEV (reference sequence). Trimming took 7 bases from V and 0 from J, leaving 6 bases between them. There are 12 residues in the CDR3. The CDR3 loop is CASKTPNYGYTF. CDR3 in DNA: TGTGCCAGCAAAACTCCTAACTATGGCTACACCTTC.

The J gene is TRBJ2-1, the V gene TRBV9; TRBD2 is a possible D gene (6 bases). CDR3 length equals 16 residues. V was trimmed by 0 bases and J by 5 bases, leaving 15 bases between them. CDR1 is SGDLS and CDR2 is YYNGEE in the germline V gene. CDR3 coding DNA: TGTGCCAGCAGCGTAGCGCCGGGGACTTCCCACAATGAGCAGTTCTTC. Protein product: CASSVAPGTSHNEQFF. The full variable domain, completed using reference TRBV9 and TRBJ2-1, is DSGVTQTPKHLITATGQRVTLRCSPRSGDLSVYWYQQSLDQGLQFLIQYYNGEERAKGNILERFSAQQFPDLHSELNLSSLELGDSALYFCASSVAPGTSHNEQFFGPGTRLTVL.

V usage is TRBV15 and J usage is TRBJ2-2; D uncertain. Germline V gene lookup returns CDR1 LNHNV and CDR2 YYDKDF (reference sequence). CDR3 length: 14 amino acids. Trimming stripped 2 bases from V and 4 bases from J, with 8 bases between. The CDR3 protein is CATSRNSGTGELFF. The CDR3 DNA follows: TGTGCCACCAGCAGAAACTCGGGCACCGGGGAGCTGTTTTTT.

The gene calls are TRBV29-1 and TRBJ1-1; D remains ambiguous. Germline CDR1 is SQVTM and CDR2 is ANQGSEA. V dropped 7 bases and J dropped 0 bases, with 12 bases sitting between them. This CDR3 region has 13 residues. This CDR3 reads CSATVGMNTEAFF. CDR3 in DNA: TGCAGCGCCACAGTAGGAATGAACACTGAAGCTTTCTTT.

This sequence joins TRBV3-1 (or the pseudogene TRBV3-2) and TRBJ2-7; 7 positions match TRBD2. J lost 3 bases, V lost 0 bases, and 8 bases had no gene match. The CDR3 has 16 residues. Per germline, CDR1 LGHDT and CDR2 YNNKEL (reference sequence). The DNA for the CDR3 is TGTGCCAGCAGCCAAGATCGATTAGCGGGCGGCTACGAGCAGTACTTC. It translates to CASSQDRLAGGYEQYF.

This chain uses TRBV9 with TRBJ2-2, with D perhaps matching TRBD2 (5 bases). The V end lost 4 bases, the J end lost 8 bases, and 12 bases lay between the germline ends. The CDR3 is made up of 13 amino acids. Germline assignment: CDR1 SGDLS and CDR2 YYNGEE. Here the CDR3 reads CASSPRGFGELFF. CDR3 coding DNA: TGTGCCAGCAGCCCCCGGGGATTTGGGGAGCTGTTTTTT.

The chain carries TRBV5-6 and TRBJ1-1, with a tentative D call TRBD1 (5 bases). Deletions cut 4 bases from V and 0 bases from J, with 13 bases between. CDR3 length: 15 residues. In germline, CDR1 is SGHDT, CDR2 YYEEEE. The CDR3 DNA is TGTGCCAGCAGCGGGAGGGGCGGACTGAACACTGAAGCTTTCTTT. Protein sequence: CASSGRGGLNTEAFF.

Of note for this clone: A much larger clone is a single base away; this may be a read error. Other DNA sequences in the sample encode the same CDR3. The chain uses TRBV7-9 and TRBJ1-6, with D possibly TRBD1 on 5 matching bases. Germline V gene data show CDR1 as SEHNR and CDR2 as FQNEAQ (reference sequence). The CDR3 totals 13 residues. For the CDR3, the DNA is TGTGCTAGCAGCCTATGGCAGGGTTCACCCCTCCACTTT. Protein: CASSLWQGSPLHF.

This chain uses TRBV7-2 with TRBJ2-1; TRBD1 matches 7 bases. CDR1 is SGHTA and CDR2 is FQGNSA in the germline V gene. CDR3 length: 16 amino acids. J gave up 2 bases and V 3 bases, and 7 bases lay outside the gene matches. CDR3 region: CASSFQGTVTYNEQFF. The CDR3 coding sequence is TGTGCCAGCAGCTTCCAAGGGACAGTGACCTACAATGAGCAGTTCTTC.

For the CDR3, the DNA is TGTGCCAGCAGCCAAGATCTCTTAGCGGGAGGGACAGATACGCAGTATTTT. Its protein is CASSQDLLAGGTDTQYF. This chain uses TRBV4-2 with TRBJ2-3; 11 bases line up with TRBD2. The V gene end was trimmed by 0 bases and the J gene end by 3 bases; junction bases not matched to a gene: 5. The V gene's germline CDR1 is LGHNA and CDR2 YNFKEQ. The CDR3 is made up of 17 amino acids.

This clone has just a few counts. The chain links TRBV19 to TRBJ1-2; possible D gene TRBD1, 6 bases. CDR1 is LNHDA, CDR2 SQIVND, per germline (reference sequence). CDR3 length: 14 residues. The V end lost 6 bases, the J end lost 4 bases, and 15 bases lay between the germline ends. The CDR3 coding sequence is TGTGCCAGTAGGCCGGACAGCCGGAGCTATGGCTACACCTTC. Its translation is CASRPDSRSYGYTF.

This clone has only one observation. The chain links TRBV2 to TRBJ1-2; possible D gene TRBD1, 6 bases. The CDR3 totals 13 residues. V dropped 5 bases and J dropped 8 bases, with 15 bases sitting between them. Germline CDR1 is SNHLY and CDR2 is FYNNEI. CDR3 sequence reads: CASSMGQGGGYTF. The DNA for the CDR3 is TGTGCCAGCAGTATGGGACAAGGTGGGGGCTACACCTTC.

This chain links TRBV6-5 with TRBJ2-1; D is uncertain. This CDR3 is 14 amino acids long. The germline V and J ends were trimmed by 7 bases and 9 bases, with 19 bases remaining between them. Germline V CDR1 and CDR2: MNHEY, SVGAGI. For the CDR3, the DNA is TGTGCCAGCAAACCTAGTCTCCCAATTGGTGAGCAGTTCTTC. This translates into CASKPSLPIGEQFF.

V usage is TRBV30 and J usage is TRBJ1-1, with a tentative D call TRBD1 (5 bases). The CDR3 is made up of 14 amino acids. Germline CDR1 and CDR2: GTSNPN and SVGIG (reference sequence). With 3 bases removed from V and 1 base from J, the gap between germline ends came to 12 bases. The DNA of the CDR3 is TGTGCCTGGAGCCCCAACAGGAGGAACACTGAAGCTTTCTTT. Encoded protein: CAWSPNRRNTEAFF. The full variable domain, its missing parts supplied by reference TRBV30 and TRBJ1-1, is SQTIHQWPATLVQPVGSPLSLECTVEGTSNPNLYWYRQAAGRGLQLLFYSVGIGQISSEVPQNLSASRPQDRQFILSSKKLLLSDSGFYLCAWSPNRRNTEAFFGQGTRLTVV.

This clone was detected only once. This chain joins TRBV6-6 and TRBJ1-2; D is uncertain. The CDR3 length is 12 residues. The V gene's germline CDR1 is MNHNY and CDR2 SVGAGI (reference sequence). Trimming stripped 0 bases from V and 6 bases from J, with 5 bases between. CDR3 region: CASSYSRDGYTF. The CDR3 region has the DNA TGTGCCAGCAGTTACTCCCGGGATGGCTACACCTTC.

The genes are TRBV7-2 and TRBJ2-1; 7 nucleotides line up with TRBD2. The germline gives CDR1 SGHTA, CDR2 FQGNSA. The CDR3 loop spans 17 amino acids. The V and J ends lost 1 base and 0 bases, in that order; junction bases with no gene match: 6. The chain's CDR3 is CASSLEWRGSSYNEQFF. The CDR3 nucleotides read TGTGCCAGCAGCTTAGAATGGCGGGGGAGCTCCTACAATGAGCAGTTCTTC.

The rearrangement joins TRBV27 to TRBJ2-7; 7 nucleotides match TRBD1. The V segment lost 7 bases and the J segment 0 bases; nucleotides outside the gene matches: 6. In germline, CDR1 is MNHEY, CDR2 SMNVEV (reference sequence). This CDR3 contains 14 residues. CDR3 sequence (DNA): TGTGCCAGCAAGACAGGGTCCCTCTCCTACGAGCAGTACTTC. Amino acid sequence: CASKTGSLSYEQYF.

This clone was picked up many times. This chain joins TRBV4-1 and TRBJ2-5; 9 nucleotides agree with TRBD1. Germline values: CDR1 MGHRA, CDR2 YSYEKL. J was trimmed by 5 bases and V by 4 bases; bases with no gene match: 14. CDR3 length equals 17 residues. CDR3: CASSPIGTGLLFETQYF. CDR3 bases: TGCGCCAGCAGCCCTATTGGGACAGGGCTTTTGTTTGAGACCCAGTACTTC.

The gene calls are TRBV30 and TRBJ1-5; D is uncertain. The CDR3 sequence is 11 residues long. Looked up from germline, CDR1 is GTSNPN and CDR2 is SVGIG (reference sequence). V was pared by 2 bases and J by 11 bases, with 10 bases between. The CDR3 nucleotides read TGTGCCTGGAGTACAGATCTGACCCAGCATTTT. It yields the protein CAWSTDLTQHF.